What follows is one T cell receptor (beta chain) and its context. The antigen this receptor binds is unknown. Base qualities are not provided; no much larger clone lies one nucleotide away. Graves' hyperthyroidism was defined as stable when no progression to ophthalmopathy occurred over 18 months of follow-up. Hyperthyroidism patients were newly diagnosed, had a disease duration of under 2 months, and were aged 18 to 65 years. The study excluded patients with uncontrolled infections, other autoimmune diseases, pregnancy or lactation. Diagnoses relied on clinical symptoms, serum thyroxine and TRAb, thyroid ultrasound and orbital computed tomography. PBMCs were separated from roughly 10 ml of fresh peripheral blood using Ficoll-Paque density gradient centrifugation. Total RNA was extracted with Trizol reagent, and quality was checked on an Agilent 2100 Bioanalyzer. The TCR beta CDR3 regions were amplified from the RNA transcripts. The TCR CDR3 was subjected to a first round of RT-PCR using the HTBI primer set and the Qiagen OneStep RT-PCR kit. A second multiplex PCR round built the libraries, followed by size selection and purification. Sequencing of the libraries was done on an Illumina HiSeq2000 using paired-end 100 bp reads. The study's processing was this. SOAPnuke was used to process the raw data, removing reads that contained adapters or uncalled bases, had a mean Phred below 15, or lacked an exact match to the constant primer or identifier. High-quality paired reads were merged with COPE v1.2.5, and unique nucleotide sequences were defined as clonotypes. MiTCR v1.1 was used to align clonotypes to the IMGT TRBV, TRBD and TRBJ reference segments. Analysis was restricted to V-J combinations with a frequency above 0.0001, which covered roughly 99% of repertoires. A TCS score was defined as the ratio between F50 (clonal expansion) and ExV (chaos), using BLOSUM62-based TCRdist between CDR3 peptides within each V-J. Welch's t-statistics and random forest reduced 450 to 600 V-J features to 13, which were used in a naive Bayes classifier (R e1071). The similarity between thyroid and blood repertoires was quantified using the Morisita-Horn index. TCRdb trimmed public reads at Q25 via fastp, called clones via MiXCR and kept in-frame beta chains. When rows share a CDR3 protein, they turn into one entry using the most common DNA and genes. TCRdb's processing, not the authors', yielded these V and J calls. This sample is represented by roughly 800,000 distinct CDR3 sequences; about 38% of them were singletons. Around 10% of the sample is held by the ten biggest clonotypes.

This specimen comes from a study of T cells in Graves' hyperthyroidism and ophthalmopathy (dated by TCRdb to about 2019). For the study in its entirety: Peripheral blood samples were taken at initial diagnosis, before any treatment was given. TCR V-J signatures able to tell the groups apart were searched for in a discovery cohort of around 95 patients, of whom over 40 had Graves' ophthalmopathy and some 60 had stable Graves' hyperthyroidism. Whether ophthalmopathy could be predicted prospectively was tested in an independent validation cohort made up of 18 hyperthyroidism patients plus 17 patients who later progressed to ophthalmopathy. The roughly 91 discovery patients were randomly divided into training and test sets at a 7:3 ratio. The study also compared thyroid tissue and blood T-cell repertoires from roughly six Graves' hyperthyroidism patients. Once sampling was done, hyperthyroidism patients were given methimazole at a starting dose of 30 mg daily, whereas ophthalmopathy patients were given high-dose intravenous methylprednisolone. The paper reports TCR Vbeta CDR3 sequencing of approximately 130 peripheral blood samples: around 45 ophthalmopathy, under 85 hyperthyroidism and around 17 progressor patients. Overall results and qualifications from the work: Blood samples also contained most of the expanded thyroid clonotypes (frequency above 0.001), which suggests that blood repertoires may reflect thyroid immune responses. A 13 V-J signature model separated ophthalmopathy from stable hyperthyroidism, with around 90% sensitivity and just under 84% specificity in cross-validation and 80%/75% in testing. In validation, the model predicted progression to ophthalmopathy a median of roughly 6.1 months before onset, with roughly 70% sensitivity and about 72% specificity. No statistical method was used to fix the sample size in advance, and group allocation was not hidden from the investigators.

V trim: 0 bases; J trim: 3 bases; unmatched bases: 10. The CDR3 numbers 18 residues from cysteine through phenylalanine. The entry retains the CDR3 DNA only, 54 bases that are in frame from base 1. The germline V gene gives CDR1 as ENHRY and CDR2 as SYGVKD. The clonotype originates from a man aged 18 to 30 with Graves' hyperthyroidism. The V and J genes are TRBV10-3 and TRBJ2-5; the junction holds 10 bases that match TRBD2. Material: blood. CDR3 protein: CAISESNLAGEREETQYF. The DNA sequence is as follows: TGTGCCATCAGTGAGTCGAACCTAGCGGGAGAACGGGAAGAGACCCAGTACTTC.